The rows below give T cell receptor beta chains drawn from one sample of a study of CD8 T cells in ankylosing spondylitis. TCRdb itself ran the 5' RACE reads through MiXCR, one entry per CDR3 protein. The repertoire includes 200,000 or so distinct CDR3 sequences, roughly 18% of them detected once, and around 4.7% sits in the top ten. The sequenced sample was blood, either unsorted or a sorted T cell fraction (not recorded which). These receptors were obtained from a male donor under 30 with ankylosing spondylitis or in good health (not recorded which). CDR3s leave out the opening cysteine and the closing phenylalanine or tryptophan. Each record gives: V gene, clone size, J gene, CDR3 protein. Size is omitted from some rows. Given values are once, few, many or a class for expanded clones.

v_gene: TRBV5-1; abundance: many; j_gene: TRBJ2-1; CDR3aa: ASRLGQDNEQF
v_gene: TRBV5-1; abundance: many; j_gene: TRBJ2-6; CDR3aa: ASSWDSASNVLT
v_gene: TRBV18; abundance: many; j_gene: TRBJ1-5; CDR3aa: ASSPLNGDQPQH
v_gene: TRBV3-1; abundance: many; j_gene: TRBJ2-5; CDR3aa: ASSQAPEREETQY
v_gene: TRBV5-1; abundance: many; j_gene: TRBJ1-2; CDR3aa: ASSTGQNQDYGYT
v_gene: TRBV12-3/TRBV12-4; abundance: many; j_gene: TRBJ2-1; CDR3aa: ASRPGQGRNEQF
v_gene: TRBV29-1; abundance: many; j_gene: TRBJ1-1; CDR3aa: SARYRVDEAF
v_gene: TRBV12-3/TRBV12-4; abundance: many; j_gene: TRBJ2-7; CDR3aa: ASSQLAGGYEQY
v_gene: TRBV5-1; abundance: many; j_gene: TRBJ1-2; CDR3aa: ASSLITDYGYT
v_gene: TRBV5-1; abundance: many; j_gene: TRBJ2-5; CDR3aa: ASSSVFTGRRPETQY
v_gene: TRBV6-2/TRBV6-3; abundance: many; j_gene: TRBJ2-3; CDR3aa: ASSSDSPYTQY
v_gene: TRBV12-3/TRBV12-4; abundance: many; j_gene: TRBJ2-1; CDR3aa: ASRLRRERSDEQF
v_gene: TRBV5-1; abundance: many; j_gene: TRBJ2-3; CDR3aa: ASSLASGTDTQY
v_gene: TRBV7-6; abundance: .; j_gene: TRBJ2-3; CDR3aa: ASSLAGETDTQY
v_gene: TRBV7-2; abundance: .; j_gene: TRBJ1-3; CDR3aa: ASSLSPGGRNTIY
v_gene: TRBV29-1; abundance: many; j_gene: TRBJ2-3; CDR3aa: SVVAGAPDTQY
v_gene: TRBV12-3/TRBV12-4; abundance: few; j_gene: TRBJ2-2; CDR3aa: ASRYKGIAEKGGELF
v_gene: TRBV10-2; abundance: many; j_gene: TRBJ1-1; CDR3aa: ASSEWGGMNTEAF
v_gene: TRBV15; abundance: many; j_gene: TRBJ2-2; CDR3aa: ATSRAGTGELF
v_gene: TRBV20-1; abundance: .; j_gene: TRBJ1-6; CDR3aa: SARTETNSPLH
v_gene: TRBV24-1; abundance: many; j_gene: TRBJ2-1; CDR3aa: ATSEGGYNGFNEQF
v_gene: TRBV20-1; abundance: .; j_gene: TRBJ2-7; CDR3aa: SAAGGPAANYEQY
v_gene: TRBV19; abundance: .; j_gene: TRBJ2-1; CDR3aa: ASSIPSALSSYNEQF
v_gene: TRBV30; abundance: many; j_gene: TRBJ2-1; CDR3aa: ALKGEGTYNEQF
v_gene: TRBV5-6; abundance: many; j_gene: TRBJ2-5; CDR3aa: ASSLRVLRTETQY
v_gene: TRBV10-3; abundance: many; j_gene: TRBJ2-2; CDR3aa: AIKSVTNTGELF
v_gene: TRBV12-3/TRBV12-4; abundance: many; j_gene: TRBJ2-7; CDR3aa: ASSPTGRNLDEQY
v_gene: TRBV6-4; abundance: .; j_gene: TRBJ2-1; CDR3aa: ASSETSGYYNEQF
v_gene: TRBV11-3; abundance: .; j_gene: TRBJ2-3; CDR3aa: ASSQRQGGTDTQY
v_gene: TRBV25-1; abundance: many; j_gene: TRBJ1-1; CDR3aa: ASSGRDNTEAF
v_gene: TRBV7-9; abundance: many; j_gene: TRBJ1-1; CDR3aa: ASSSGPREAF
v_gene: TRBV20-1; abundance: .; j_gene: TRBJ2-7; CDR3aa: SASGTGGLYEQY
v_gene: TRBV6-5; abundance: many; j_gene: TRBJ2-6; CDR3aa: ASSFRTAFSGANVLT
v_gene: TRBV29-1; abundance: many; j_gene: TRBJ2-2; CDR3aa: SAQYTGELF
v_gene: TRBV4-2; abundance: .; j_gene: TRBJ1-3; CDR3aa: ASSQDRRDSGNTIY
v_gene: TRBV4-3; abundance: many; j_gene: TRBJ2-1; CDR3aa: ASSRDGSEVF
v_gene: TRBV28; abundance: .; j_gene: TRBJ2-7; CDR3aa: ASSRYETGYYEQY
v_gene: TRBV7-6; abundance: many; j_gene: TRBJ2-1; CDR3aa: ASSLVGPVAGRGDNEQF
v_gene: TRBV9; abundance: many; j_gene: TRBJ2-7; CDR3aa: ASSVGQGGREQY
v_gene: TRBV5-4; abundance: .; j_gene: TRBJ2-2; CDR3aa: ASRDLPGANGELF
v_gene: TRBV11-2; abundance: many; j_gene: TRBJ2-7; CDR3aa: ASSLGNSVGEQY
v_gene: TRBV12-3/TRBV12-4; abundance: many; j_gene: TRBJ2-1; CDR3aa: ASSLFKGLAAYNEQF
v_gene: TRBV14; abundance: many; j_gene: TRBJ2-1; CDR3aa: ASSPRSEQF
v_gene: TRBV5-1; abundance: many; j_gene: TRBJ2-3; CDR3aa: ASSTPTRTDTQY
v_gene: TRBV29-1; abundance: .; j_gene: TRBJ2-4; CDR3aa: SVEKGGGGDIQY